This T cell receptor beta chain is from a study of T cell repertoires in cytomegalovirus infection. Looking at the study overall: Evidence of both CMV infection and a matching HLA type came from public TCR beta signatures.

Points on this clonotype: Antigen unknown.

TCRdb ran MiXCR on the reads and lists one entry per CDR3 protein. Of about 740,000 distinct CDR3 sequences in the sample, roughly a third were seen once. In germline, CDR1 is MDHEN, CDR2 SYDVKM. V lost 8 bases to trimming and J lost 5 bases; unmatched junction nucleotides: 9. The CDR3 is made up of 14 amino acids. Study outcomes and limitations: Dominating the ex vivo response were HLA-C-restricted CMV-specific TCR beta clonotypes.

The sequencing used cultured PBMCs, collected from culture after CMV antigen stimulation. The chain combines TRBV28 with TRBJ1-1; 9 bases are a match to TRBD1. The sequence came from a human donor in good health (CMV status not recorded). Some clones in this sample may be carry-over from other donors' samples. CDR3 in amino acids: CASLLGQGWTEAFF. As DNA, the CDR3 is TGTGCCAGCCTCCTGGGACAGGGTTGGACTGAAGCTTTCTTT.